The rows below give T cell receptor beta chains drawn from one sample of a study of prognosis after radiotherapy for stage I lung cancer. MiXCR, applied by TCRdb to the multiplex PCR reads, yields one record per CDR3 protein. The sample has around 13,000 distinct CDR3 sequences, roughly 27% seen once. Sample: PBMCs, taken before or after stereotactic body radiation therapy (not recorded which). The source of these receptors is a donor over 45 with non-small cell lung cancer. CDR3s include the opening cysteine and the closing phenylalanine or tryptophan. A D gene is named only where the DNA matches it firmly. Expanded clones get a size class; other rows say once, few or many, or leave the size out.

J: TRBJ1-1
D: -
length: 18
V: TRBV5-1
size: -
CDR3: CASSLWTGGGPENTEAFF
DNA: TGCGCCAGCAGCTTGTGGACCGGCGGGGGCCCGGAGAACACTGAAGCTTTCTTT

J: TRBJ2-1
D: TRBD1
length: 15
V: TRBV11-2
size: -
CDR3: CASSLAGQSYNEQFF
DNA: TGTGCCAGCAGCTTAGCGGGACAGTCCTACAATGAGCAGTTCTTC

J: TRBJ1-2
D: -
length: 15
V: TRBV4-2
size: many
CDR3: CASSQEWGGGYGYTF
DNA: TGTGCCAGCAGCCAAGAATGGGGCGGGGGCTATGGCTACACCTTC

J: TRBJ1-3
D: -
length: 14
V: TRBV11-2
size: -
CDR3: CASSLSYSGNTIYF
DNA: TGTGCCAGCAGCTTGAGTTACTCTGGAAACACCATATATTTT

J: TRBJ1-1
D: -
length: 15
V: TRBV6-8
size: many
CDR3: CASSRGTVGDTEAFF
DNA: TGTGCCAGCAGTCGCGGGACGGTTGGGGACACTGAAGCTTTCTTT

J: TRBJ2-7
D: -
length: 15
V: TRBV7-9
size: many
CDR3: CASSPPAFSSYEQYF
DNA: TGTGCCAGCAGCCCCCCAGCGTTTAGCTCCTACGAGCAGTACTTC

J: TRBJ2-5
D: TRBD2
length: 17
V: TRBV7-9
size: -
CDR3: CASSPGLACGYLETQYF
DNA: TGTGCCAGCAGCCCCGGACTAGCGTGTGGGTACCTCGAGACCCAGTACTTC

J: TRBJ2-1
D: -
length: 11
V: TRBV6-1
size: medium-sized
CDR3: CASTSGLNPFF
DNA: TGTGCCAGCACCTCAGGACTAAATCCGTTCTTC

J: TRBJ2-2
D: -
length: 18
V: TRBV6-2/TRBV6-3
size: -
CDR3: CARSRLSIGTANTGEMFF
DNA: TGTGCCAGAAGCCGCCTATCTATAGGGACTGCGAACACCGGGGAGATGTTTTTT

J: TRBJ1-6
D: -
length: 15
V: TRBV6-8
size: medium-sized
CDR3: CASGRRTVAGSPLHF
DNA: TGTGCCAGCGGAAGACGGACTGTAGCTGGTTCACCCCTCCACTTT

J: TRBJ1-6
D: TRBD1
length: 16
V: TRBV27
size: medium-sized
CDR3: CASSLWAGQLSSPLHF
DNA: TGTGCCAGCAGTTTATGGGCGGGACAGTTGAGTTCACCCCTCCACTTT

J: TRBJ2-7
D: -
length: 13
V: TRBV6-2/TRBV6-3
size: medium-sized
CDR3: CASSFTRTYEQYF
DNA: TGTGCCAGCAGTTTCACACGAACCTACGAGCAGTACTTC

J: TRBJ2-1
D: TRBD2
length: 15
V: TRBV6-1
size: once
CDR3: CASIPGTSGDNEQFF
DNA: TGTGCCAGCATCCCCGGGACTAGCGGTGACAATGAGCAGTTCTTC

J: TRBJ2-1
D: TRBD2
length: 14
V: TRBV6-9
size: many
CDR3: CASSYTSGNNEQFF
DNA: TGTGCCAGCAGTTACACTAGCGGAAACAATGAGCAGTTCTTC

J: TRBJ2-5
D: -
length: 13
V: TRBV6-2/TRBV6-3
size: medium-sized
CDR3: CASSVSREETQYF
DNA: TGTGCCAGCAGTGTGAGCAGGGAAGAGACCCAGTACTTC

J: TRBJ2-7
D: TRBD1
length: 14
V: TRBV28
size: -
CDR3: CASIRTGATYEQYF
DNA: TGTGCCAGCATAAGGACAGGGGCAACCTACGAGCAGTACTTC

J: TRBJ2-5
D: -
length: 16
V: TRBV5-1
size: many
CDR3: CASSAKIQDLQETQYF
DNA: TGCGCCAGCAGCGCGAAAATACAGGACCTCCAAGAGACCCAGTACTTC

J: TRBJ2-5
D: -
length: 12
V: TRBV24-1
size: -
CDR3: CAPDVVTESQYF
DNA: TGTGCCCCTGATGTCGTCACCGAGTCCCAGTACTTC

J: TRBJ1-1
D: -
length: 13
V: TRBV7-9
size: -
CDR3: CASSLTVSTEAFF
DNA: TGTGCCAGTAGTCTCACAGTGAGCACTGAAGCTTTCTTT

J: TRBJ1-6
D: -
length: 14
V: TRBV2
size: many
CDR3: CASIGGDWGSPLHF
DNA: TGTGCCAGCATTGGGGGGGATTGGGGTTCACCCCTCCACTTT

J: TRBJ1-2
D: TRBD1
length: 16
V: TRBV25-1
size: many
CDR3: CASSAGRQGTSGRYTF
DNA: TGTGCCAGCAGTGCAGGACGACAGGGGACAAGTGGGCGCTACACCTTC

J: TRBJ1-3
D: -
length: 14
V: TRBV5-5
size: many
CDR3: CASSLRFSGNTIYF
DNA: TGTGCCAGCAGCTTACGATTCTCTGGAAACACCATATATTTT

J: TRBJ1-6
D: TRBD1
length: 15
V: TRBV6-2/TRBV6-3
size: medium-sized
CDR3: CASSYSGQGGSPLHF
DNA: TGTGCCAGCAGTTACTCGGGACAGGGGGGATCACCCCTCCACTTT

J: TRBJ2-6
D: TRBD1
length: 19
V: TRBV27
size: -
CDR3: CASSPQGQGIISGANVLTF
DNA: TGTGCCAGCAGTCCTCAGGGACAGGGAATTATATCTGGGGCCAATGTCCTGACTTTC

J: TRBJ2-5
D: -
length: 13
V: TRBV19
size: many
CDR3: CASSISTDGTQYF
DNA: TGTGCCAGTAGTATATCTACGGATGGGACCCAGTACTTC

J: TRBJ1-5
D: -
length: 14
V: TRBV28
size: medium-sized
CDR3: CASTPGGNNQPQHF
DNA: TGTGCCAGCACCCCGGGGGGGAACAATCAGCCCCAGCATTTT

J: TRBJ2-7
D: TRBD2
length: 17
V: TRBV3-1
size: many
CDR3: CASSQTRTSGLLRGQYF
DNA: TGTGCCAGCAGCCAAACCCGGACTAGCGGGCTCCTACGAGGGCAGTACTTC

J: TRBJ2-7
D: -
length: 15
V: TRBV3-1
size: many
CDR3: CASSQALSEYYEQYF
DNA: TGTGCCAGCAGCCAAGCCCTCAGTGAATACTACGAGCAGTACTTC

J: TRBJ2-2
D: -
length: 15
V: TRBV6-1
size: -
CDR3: CASSNQGYQNGELFF
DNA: TGCGCCAGCAGCAATCAGGGCTATCAGAACGGGGAGCTGTTTTTT

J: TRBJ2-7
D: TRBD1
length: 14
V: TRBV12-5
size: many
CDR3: CASGPPITGEEQYF
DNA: TGTGCTAGTGGTCCCCCCATTACAGGGGAAGAGCAGTACTTC

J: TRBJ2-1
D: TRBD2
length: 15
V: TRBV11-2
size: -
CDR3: CASTTSGGAYNEQFF
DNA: TGTGCCAGCACCACTAGCGGGGGTGCCTACAATGAGCAGTTCTTC

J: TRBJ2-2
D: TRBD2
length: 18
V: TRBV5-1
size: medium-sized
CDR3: CASRPPGGPSKSAGELFF
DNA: TGCGCCAGCAGACCCCCGGGAGGGCCATCCAAGTCGGCCGGGGAGCTGTTTTTT

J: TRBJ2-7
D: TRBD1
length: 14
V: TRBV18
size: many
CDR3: CASSGQGASYEQYF
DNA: TGTGCCAGCTCTGGACAGGGGGCCTCCTACGAGCAGTACTTC

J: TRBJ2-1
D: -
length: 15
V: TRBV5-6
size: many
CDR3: CASSRIEASYNEQFF
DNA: TGTGCCAGCAGCAGAATAGAGGCCTCCTACAATGAGCAGTTCTTC

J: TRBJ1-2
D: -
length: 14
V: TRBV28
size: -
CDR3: CSSRMHGDPIGYTF
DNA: TGTTCCAGCAGAATGCATGGAGACCCAATTGGCTACACCTTC

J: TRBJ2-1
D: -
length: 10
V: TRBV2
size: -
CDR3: CASRDSPPVF
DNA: TGTGCCAGTCGGGACTCACCTCCCGTCTTC

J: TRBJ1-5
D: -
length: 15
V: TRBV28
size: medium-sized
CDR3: CASSGARGLSQPQHF
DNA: TGTGCCAGCAGTGGCGCGCGGGGGCTAAGTCAGCCCCAGCATTTT

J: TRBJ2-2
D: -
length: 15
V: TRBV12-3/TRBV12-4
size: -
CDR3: CASKPWGTNTGELFF
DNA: TGTGCCAGCAAACCCTGGGGAACGAACACCGGGGAGCTGTTTTTT

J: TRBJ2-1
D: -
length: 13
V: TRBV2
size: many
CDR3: CASKSDRKNEQFF
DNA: TGTGCCAGCAAATCCGACAGGAAAAATGAGCAGTTCTTC

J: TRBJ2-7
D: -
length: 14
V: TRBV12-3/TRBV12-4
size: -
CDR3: CASSSYWSSYEQYF
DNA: TGTGCCAGCAGTTCATACTGGTCCTCCTACGAGCAGTACTTC